This T cell receptor beta chain was captured by sequencing in a study of human T cells and chemical hapten exposure. Study overall: 2% DPC applied to a 2 cm by 2 cm arm area sensitized donors.

Specified time point: pre-sensitization, week 0. Treatment described: therapeutic diphenylcyclopropenone sensitization with weekly scalp DPC. CDR3 length: 17 amino acids. Germline loops: CDR1 SNHLY, CDR2 FYNNEI. V was clipped by 6 bases and J by 2 bases; unmatched bases: 6. On this clonotype: What it recognizes is unknown.

General study points: Those TCRs sitting above 1 in 1000 frequency stayed the same with DPC sensitization. Expanded TCRs were compared with controls, and the expanded TCRs formed significantly more large CDR3 similarity clusters.

Individual cDNA molecules (in the library) carried attached unique molecular identifiers. TCRdb reprocessed the RACE reads with MiXCR, giving one entry per CDR3 protein. The data contain tens of thousands of distinct CDR3 sequences, around 15% of them singletons. Sequenced here: whole blood, sampled in connection with sensitization to the hapten diphenylcyclopropenone (DPC). This clonotype was obtained from a woman between 50 and 59 years old with alopecia areata. Some clones in this sample may be carry-over from other donors' samples. V and J are TRBV2 and TRBJ2-6, with 11 positions matching TRBD1. The CDR3 reads CASSRTGGEAGANVLTF. CDR3 nucleotides: TGTGCCAGCAGCCGGACAGGGGGCGAAGCTGGGGCCAACGTCCTGACTTTC. Looking up the rest from reference TRBV2 and TRBJ2-6 gives the full variable domain: EPEVTQTPSHQVTQMGQEVILRCVPISNHLYFYWYRQILGQKVEFLVSFYNNEISEKSEIFDDQFSVERPDGSNFTLKIRSTKLEDSAMYFCASSRTGGEAGANVLTFGAGSRLTVL.